This T cell receptor beta chain stems from a study of blood T cell repertoires in COVID-19. Trimming removed 4 bases from V and 5 bases from J, with 15 bases in between. The CDR3 sequence is 13 residues long. The germline CDR1 and CDR2 sequences are GTSNPN and SVGIG (reference sequence). In the original analysis: Nucleated cell counts were estimated from reference gene primer amplification. The protocol was immunoSEQ multiplex PCR, while the TCRdb copy is restricted to in-frame clones and leaves out a portion. V and J calls and clone size are those listed in that table; D and trimming were worked out from the DNA. This sample has around 290,000 clones; about nine tenths occur once, and the top ten carry 2.2%.

Sequenced sample: peripheral blood. The genes are TRBV30 and TRBJ2-7; D gene unclear. The source is a woman in her twenties or thirties with COVID-19, enrolled during active disease. As DNA, the CDR3 is TGTGCCTGGACCCTAAATCATCAGGACGAGCAGTACTTC. It is translated as CAWTLNHQDEQYF.